This TCR beta chain was sequenced for a study of cytomegalovirus exposure and HLA in healthy donors. The overall study: Counted in an early data release were approximately 80 million unique TCRs from HLA-typed donors.

This clone showed up just a few times. Its antigen remains unknown. Study-level findings and limits: For presence/absence analyses, sequencing depth was assumed to be roughly uniform across donors. Apart from CMV serostatus, no immune exposure information was available.

This CDR3 is 16 amino acids long. CDR1 SGHRS and CDR2 YFSETQ come from the germline V gene. The V and J ends lost 4 bases and 1 base, in that order; junction bases with no gene match: 8. It was with 60 Vbeta and 13 Jbeta primers that the PCR ran. Libraries were prepared by immunoSEQ multiplex PCR; TCRdb keeps only in-frame clonotypes and omits some of them. The sample gives 120,000 or so clones, 81% of which show up once; approximately 4% is in the top ten. The V call is TRBV5-1, the J call TRBJ2-4; 7 bases are a match to TRBD2. This TCR came from a young man in good health and CMV-seropositive. Material: PBMCs. The DNA of the CDR3 is TGCGCCAGCAGCCGGGGTCGGGGGGTGGCCAAAAACATTCAGTACTTC. It codes for CASSRGRGVAKNIQYF.